The 21 T cell receptor beta chains reported below all come from one sample, sequenced in a study of blood T cell repertoires in COVID-19. TCRdb's copy holds only in-frame clones and misses some; the assay was immunoSEQ multiplex PCR. The data contain fewer than 85,000 clones, 88% of them singletons. Sequencing was performed on peripheral blood. The receptors shown here come from a human donor in a cohort sampled during active COVID-19.

The chain joins TRBV28 to TRBJ2-7; 7 nucleotides agree with TRBD1. Germline CDR1 and CDR2: MDHEN and SYDVKM. The CDR3 sequence is 14 residues long. The V segment lost 7 bases and the J segment 2 bases; nucleotides outside the gene matches: 8. The CDR3 DNA is TGTGCCAGCACCTCCTTGGACAGGACCTACGAGCAGTACTTC. Encoded protein: CASTSLDRTYEQYF.

CDR3 residues: CASSQDARFAGSTF. The CDR3 DNA reads TGTGCCAGCAGCCAAGATGCCCGCTTCGCGGGAAGCACCTTC. The chain combines TRBV3-1 (or the pseudogene TRBV3-2) with TRBJ1-2, with D unresolved. Germline CDR1 reads LGHDT; CDR2 reads YNNKEL (reference sequence). The CDR3 is made up of 14 amino acids. Trimming took 0 bases from V and 13 from J, leaving 18 bases between them.

This clone was picked up one time. The V call is TRBV5-4, the J call TRBJ2-7; D unresolved. This CDR3 region has 12 residues. V was clipped by 3 bases and J by 5 bases, with 9 bases between them. CDR1 is SGHNT, CDR2 YYREEE, per germline (reference sequence). The CDR3 is CASSSAVDEQYF. CDR3 coding DNA: TGTGCCAGCAGCTCCGCAGTGGACGAGCAGTACTTC.

The CDR3, as DNA: TGTGCCAGCAGTTACATCGGGACAGGGACGTTCGAGCAGTACTTC. It codes for CASSYIGTGTFEQYF. The J gene is TRBJ2-7, the V gene TRBV6-5; 9 positions match TRBD1. CDR1 and CDR2 from the germline V gene are MNHEY and SVGAGI. CDR3 length: 15 amino acids. The V gene end was trimmed by 2 bases and the J gene end by 6 bases; junction bases not matched to a gene: 8.

The rearrangement joins TRBV11-2 to TRBJ2-3; 10 bases agree with TRBD2. The CDR3 spans 15 residues. Germline-derived CDR1 and CDR2 are SGHAT and FQNNGV. The junction had 11 bases not matched to a gene; V was cut back by 7 bases and J by 7 bases. The CDR3 DNA is TGTGCCAGCAAACTTAGGAGCGGGGGGGCCTATACGCAGTATTTT. It codes for CASKLRSGGAYTQYF.

The V call is TRBV7-2, the J call TRBJ2-1; 10 nucleotides match TRBD2. V was clipped by 1 base and J by 5 bases; unmatched bases: 2. Germline values: CDR1 SGHTA, CDR2 FQGNSA. This CDR3 is 15 amino acids long. The CDR3 DNA is TGTGCCAGCAGCTTAGAACTAGCGGGAAACAATGAGCAGTTCTTC. This translates into CASSLELAGNNEQFF.

The sample holds one count of this clone. The chain couples TRBV6-6 to TRBJ2-1; TRBD1 might be the D (7 bases). The germline V gene encodes CDR1 MNHNY and CDR2 SVGAGI (reference sequence). Trimming shortened V by 0 bases and J by 7 bases, and 10 bases separated the two germline ends. The CDR3 extends over 14 amino acids. DNA for the CDR3: TGTGCCAGCAGTTACTCGCCAGGGGGGAATGAGCAGTTCTTC. Amino acid sequence: CASSYSPGGNEQFF.

The V gene is TRBV27, the J gene TRBJ1-2; 8 positions match TRBD1. V lost 5 bases and J lost 3; bases outside the gene matches: 8. The CDR3 runs to 15 residues. Germline V gives CDR1 MNHEY, CDR2 SMNVEV (reference sequence). In DNA form, the CDR3 reads TGTGCCAGCAGTCCCACCGGGACAGGAGACTATGGCTACACCTTC. As protein: CASSPTGTGDYGYTF.

The chain employs TRBV6-5 and TRBJ2-1; 13 bases line up with TRBD2. Trimming at V came to 7 bases and at J to 8 bases, leaving 8 bases not matched to a gene. Germline lookup yields CDR1 MNHEY and CDR2 SVGAGI. The CDR3 is 15 residues long. The CDR3 nucleotides are TGTGCCAGCACATACGGACTAGCGGGAGTCGATGAGCAGTTCTTC. Translation gives CASTYGLAGVDEQFF.

CDR3 DNA sequence: TGTGCCTGGAGTTCAATCCTGGGGGCAGGGGTCGGGATCAACTATGGCTACACCTTC. Protein product: CAWSSILGAGVGINYGYTF. J is TRBJ1-2 and V is TRBV30; perhaps TRBD1 as D (6 bases). The CDR3 totals 19 residues. The germline V and J ends were trimmed by 2 bases and 2 bases, with 27 bases remaining between them. CDR1 is GTSNPN, CDR2 SVGIG, per germline (reference sequence).

The chain couples TRBV7-9 to TRBJ2-5; D is perhaps TRBD2 (5 bases). Looked up from germline, CDR1 is SEHNR and CDR2 is FQNEAQ (reference sequence). The CDR3 spans 13 residues. Trimming took 4 bases from V and 5 from J, leaving 11 bases between them. The CDR3 sequence is CASSWAEEETQYF. The CDR3 DNA reads as TGTGCCAGCAGCTGGGCGGAGGAGGAGACCCAGTACTTC.

This chain uses TRBV6-5 with TRBJ2-1; D gene unclear. This CDR3 is built from 14 residues. Trimming left V 7 bases short and J 5 bases short, with 15 bases between. The germline V gene encodes CDR1 MNHEY and CDR2 SVGAGI. The DNA for the CDR3 is TGTGCCAGCACCCCGCGGAGCCAGAACAATGAGCAGTTCTTC. It yields the protein CASTPRSQNNEQFF.

In this sample, this clone turned up once. V and J are TRBV7-3 and TRBJ2-3, with 8 bases matching TRBD2. The CDR3 covers 15 residues. Trimming cost V 2 bases and J 4 bases; bases outside gene matches: 5. Germline CDR1 SGHTA, CDR2 FQGTGA. The CDR3 DNA is TGTGCCAGCAGCTTAGACAGCGGGGGCTCAGATACGCAGTATTTT. Translation gives CASSLDSGGSDTQYF.

This sequence joins TRBV5-1 and TRBJ2-3; TRBD2 aligns across 7 bases. The ends lost 5 bases at V and 0 bases at J; junction bases unmatched: 6. CDR1 and CDR2 (germline): SGHRS, YFSETQ. There are 15 residues in the CDR3. The CDR3 sequence: CASRLAYTSTDTQYF. As DNA, the CDR3 is TGCGCCAGCAGACTAGCGTATACTAGCACAGATACGCAGTATTTT.

V is TRBV21-1 and J is TRBJ1-6; TRBD1 is the table's D call, not checked against the DNA. TRBV21-1 is a pseudogene segment. The CDR3 contains 15 residues. For the CDR3, the DNA is TGTGCCAGCAACTGGACAGACTCCTATAATTCACCCCTCCACTTT. Amino acid sequence: CASNWTDSYNSPLHF.

V usage is TRBV4-1 and J usage is TRBJ1-2; 8 bases line up with TRBD1. The germline V gene has CDR1 MGHRA and CDR2 YSYEKL. Trimming took 4 bases from V and 4 from J; bases not matched to a gene: 11. This CDR3 region has 16 residues. CDR3 amino acids: CASSRQGTAEGYGYTF. In DNA, the CDR3 is TGCGCCAGCAGCCGACAGGGGACAGCGGAGGGCTATGGCTACACCTTC.

The chain uses TRBV5-6 and TRBJ1-1; 9 positions agree with TRBD1. V shed 3 bases and J 6 bases; nucleotides not matched to a gene: 15. CDR1 is SGHDT, CDR2 YYEEEE, per germline. The length of the CDR3 is 17 residues. This chain's CDR3 is CASSYRGQGSIISEAFF. The CDR3 DNA follows: TGTGCCAGCAGCTACCGGGGACAGGGCTCTATAATCTCTGAAGCTTTCTTT.

The chain recombines TRBV7-2 with TRBJ2-1; D not certain. This CDR3 is 13 amino acids long. Germline V gene data show CDR1 as SGHTA and CDR2 as FQGNSA. V dropped 5 bases and J dropped 5 bases, with 10 bases sitting between them. CDR3 protein: CASSPSNHNEQFF. The CDR3 DNA reads as TGTGCCAGCAGCCCATCTAACCACAATGAGCAGTTCTTC.

The chain links TRBV28 to TRBJ2-2; TRBD2 aligns across 11 bases. The CDR3 is 20 residues long. Germline assignment: CDR1 MDHEN and CDR2 SYDVKM. J was trimmed by 1 base and V by 6 bases; bases with no gene match: 16. The DNA for the CDR3 is TGTGCCAGCAGCCCCAGCGGAGGGACTAGCGGTAGGGGGAACACCGGGGAGCTGTTTTTT. The encoded protein is CASSPSGGTSGRGNTGELFF.

This chain connects TRBV4-1 to TRBJ2-5; TRBD2 matches at 8 bases. There are 16 residues in the CDR3. Losses at the gene ends were 4 bases for V and 2 bases for J; bases not matched to a gene: 9. From germline, CDR1 is MGHRA and CDR2 YSYEKL. CDR3 residues: CASSRGAGGSQETQYF. The CDR3 DNA is TGCGCCAGCAGCCGGGGGGCGGGGGGCTCACAAGAGACCCAGTACTTC.

This clone was seen a few times. CDR3 coding DNA: TGCGCCAGCCGGACAGAAACCTACGAGCAGTACTTC. Protein: CASRTETYEQYF. The chain employs TRBV5-1 and TRBJ2-7, with TRBD1 as a possible D gene (6 bases). Trimming took off 7 bases at V and 2 bases at J, with 10 bases between the two ends. Germline CDR1 and CDR2: SGHRS and YFSETQ. The CDR3 is made up of 12 amino acids.